This TCR beta chain was recovered during a study of spatial heterogeneity in lung cancer. Study background: On average, each unique TCR and UMI combination appeared more than ten times in raw reads.

The time point: blood at routine non-recurrence follow-up after resection. The sequenced material consisted of unsorted whole RNA from tumor, nontumor lung or frozen PBMC. Many counts were recorded for this clonotype. A unique molecular identifier was attached to every TCR cDNA molecule. TCRdb used MiXCR to reprocess the 5' RACE reads, holding one entry per CDR3 protein. The data hold tens of thousands of distinct CDR3 sequences, with almost 10% observed a single time. The sequences come from PBMCs, collected at follow-up. The clonotype originates from a male donor with early-stage non-small cell lung cancer.

The CDR3 nucleotides read TGTGCCAGTAGTCGACTAGCGGGGGAAGTAGATACGCAGTATTTT. Its protein is CASSRLAGEVDTQYF. This chain links TRBV19 with TRBJ2-3; 12 bases are shared with TRBD2. J gave up 5 bases and V 5 bases, and 5 bases lay outside the gene matches. The CDR3 loop spans 15 amino acids. Germline assignment: CDR1 LNHDA and CDR2 SQIVND (reference sequence).